Listed below are T cell receptor beta chains from one sample, sequenced in a study of T cell changes during pregnancy in multiple sclerosis. Sequencing used immunoSEQ multiplex PCR; TCRdb keeps in-frame clones, though not all of them. The data hold about 93,000 clones, with 75% to 95% observed a single time. Source: peripheral blood, taken after pregnancy. These receptors were obtained from a female donor in good health, enrolled as a control in a pregnancy study. CDR3s include the opening cysteine and the closing phenylalanine or tryptophan. Fields, in order: clone size, V gene, J gene, D gene, CDR3 protein, CDR3 DNA. A D gene is named only where the DNA matches it firmly. Expanded clones are given a class, and other clones once, few, many or no size at all.

size: NA; V: TRBV18; J: TRBJ1-2; D: NA; CDR3: CASSPTDRPAGYTF; DNA: TGTGCCAGCTCACCTACCGACAGGCCCGCTGGCTACACCTTC
size: NA; V: TRBV5-5; J: TRBJ2-1; D: NA; CDR3: CASSFGDEQFF; DNA: TGTGCCAGCAGCTTCGGGGATGAGCAGTTCTTC
size: NA; V: TRBV2; J: TRBJ2-7; D: NA; CDR3: CASSAQGQGNYEQYF; DNA: TGTGCCAGCAGTGCCCAGGGGCAAGGAAACTACGAGCAGTACTTC
size: NA; V: TRBV9; J: TRBJ1-2; D: NA; CDR3: CASSVSGGDLYYGYTF; DNA: TGTGCCAGCAGCGTATCGGGTGGTGATCTCTACTATGGCTACACCTTC
size: NA; V: TRBV7-9; J: TRBJ1-2; D: TRBD1; CDR3: CASSLPTDRGYGYTF; DNA: TGTGCCAGCAGCTTACCCACGGACAGGGGGTATGGCTACACCTTC
size: NA; V: TRBV6-5; J: TRBJ1-1; D: NA; CDR3: CASSYLIGGTEAFF; DNA: TGTGCCAGCAGTTACCTAATCGGGGGCACTGAAGCTTTCTTT
size: once; V: TRBV25-1; J: TRBJ1-2; D: NA; CDR3: CASSEYSGVYGYTF; DNA: TGTGCCAGCAGTGAATACTCCGGAGTCTATGGCTACACCTTC
size: NA; V: TRBV7-9; J: TRBJ2-7; D: NA; CDR3: CASSLVPGAQSEQYF; DNA: TGTGCCAGCAGCTTAGTCCCAGGGGCCCAGAGCGAGCAGTACTTC
size: NA; V: TRBV6-5; J: TRBJ2-1; D: TRBD1; CDR3: CASRGQGDLSEQFF; DNA: TGTGCCAGCCGGGGACAGGGGGACCTAAGTGAGCAGTTCTTC
size: NA; V: TRBV10-3; J: TRBJ2-1; D: NA; CDR3: CAAGPTRGEQFF; DNA: TGTGCCGCCGGACCAACCCGGGGAGAGCAGTTCTTC
size: once; V: TRBV6-1; J: TRBJ2-1; D: TRBD2; CDR3: CASSEALRAGGNNEQFF; DNA: TGTGCCAGCAGTGAAGCGCTACGAGCGGGGGGGAACAATGAGCAGTTCTTC
size: NA; V: TRBV5-1; J: TRBJ2-7; D: TRBD2; CDR3: CASSPRPWASGGGSYEQYF; DNA: TGCGCCAGCAGCCCGCGCCCATGGGCTAGCGGGGGGGGCTCCTACGAGCAGTACTTC
size: NA; V: TRBV29-1; J: TRBJ2-7; D: NA; CDR3: CSALRDNYEQYF; DNA: TGCAGCGCGCTCCGGGACAACTACGAGCAGTACTTC
size: NA; V: TRBV28; J: TRBJ2-1; D: TRBD2; CDR3: CASSSTSGGLEQFF; DNA: TGTGCCAGCAGTTCTACTAGCGGGGGACTTGAGCAGTTCTTC
size: once; V: TRBV7-8; J: TRBJ1-5; D: TRBD1; CDR3: CASSLALDRGSHQPQHF; DNA: TGTGCCAGCAGCTTAGCCTTGGACAGGGGCTCTCATCAGCCCCAGCATTTT
size: NA; V: TRBV4-3; J: TRBJ1-2; D: NA; CDR3: CASSQDRSYGYTF; DNA: TGCGCCAGCAGCCAAGATCGCAGTTATGGCTACACCTTC
size: NA; V: TRBV28; J: TRBJ1-2; D: TRBD1; CDR3: CASHAGQGFSYTF; DNA: TGTGCCAGCCACGCGGGACAGGGGTTTAGCTACACCTTC
size: NA; V: TRBV6-6; J: TRBJ2-7; D: TRBD1; CDR3: CASVLTGGQVSNEQYF; DNA: TGTGCCAGCGTACTTACTGGGGGACAGGTCTCTAACGAGCAGTACTTC
size: NA; V: TRBV9; J: TRBJ1-2; D: TRBD1; CDR3: CASSVGTGTNYGYTF; DNA: TGTGCCAGCAGCGTCGGGACAGGGACTAACTATGGCTACACCTTC
size: NA; V: TRBV7-8; J: TRBJ1-1; D: NA; CDR3: CASSLAGQTAFF; DNA: TGTGCCAGCAGCTTAGCCGGACAGACAGCTTTCTTT
size: NA; V: TRBV5-1; J: TRBJ2-7; D: NA; CDR3: CASSPGTFNPYEQYF; DNA: TGCGCCAGCAGCCCCGGGACATTTAACCCCTACGAGCAGTACTTC
size: NA; V: TRBV2; J: TRBJ2-5; D: TRBD2; CDR3: CASSVLAGGPETQYF; DNA: TGTGCCAGCAGTGTTCTAGCGGGGGGGCCGGAGACCCAGTACTTC
size: NA; V: TRBV5-6; J: TRBJ2-3; D: NA; CDR3: CASSSVAGTDTQYF; DNA: TGTGCCAGCAGCTCGGTCGCAGGAACGGATACGCAGTATTTT
size: NA; V: TRBV9; J: TRBJ1-6; D: TRBD1; CDR3: CASSAGQSYNSPLHF; DNA: TGTGCCAGCAGCGCGGGACAGAGTTATAATTCACCCCTCCACTTT
size: NA; V: TRBV5-4; J: TRBJ2-1; D: NA; CDR3: CASSFDSSYNEQFF; DNA: TGTGCCAGCAGCTTTGACAGCTCCTACAATGAGCAGTTCTTC
size: NA; V: TRBV7-9; J: TRBJ1-1; D: NA; CDR3: CASSSVDRLNTEAFF; DNA: TGTGCCAGCAGCTCCGTTGACAGGCTGAACACTGAAGCTTTCTTT
size: NA; V: TRBV4-2; J: TRBJ2-3; D: NA; CDR3: CASSTYQGLGGTDTQYF; DNA: TGTGCCAGCAGCACGTACCAAGGGCTAGGGGGCACAGATACGCAGTATTTT
size: few; V: TRBV9; J: TRBJ1-2; D: NA; CDR3: CASSVAGYGYTF; DNA: TGTGCCAGCAGCGTAGCGGGCTATGGCTACACCTTC
size: NA; V: TRBV15; J: TRBJ2-5; D: NA; CDR3: CATSRDRGLRETQYF; DNA: TGTGCCACCAGCAGAGATCGCGGGCTTCGTGAGACCCAGTACTTC
size: NA; V: TRBV7-2; J: TRBJ2-5; D: TRBD1; CDR3: CASSSDRGETQYF; DNA: TGTGCCAGCAGCTCCGACAGGGGCGAGACCCAGTACTTC
size: NA; V: TRBV28; J: TRBJ1-6; D: TRBD1; CDR3: CASSSTGTGGFSYNSPLHF; DNA: TGTGCCAGCAGTTCCACCGGGACAGGGGGCTTCTCCTATAATTCACCCCTCCACTTT
size: NA; V: TRBV19; J: TRBJ2-1; D: NA; CDR3: CASSMAGVGEQFF; DNA: TGTGCCAGTAGTATGGCAGGGGTGGGTGAGCAGTTCTTC
size: NA; V: TRBV29-1; J: TRBJ2-1; D: NA; CDR3: CSVVGLGNEQFF; DNA: TGCAGCGTTGTTGGACTGGGGAATGAGCAGTTCTTC
size: NA; V: TRBV4-3; J: TRBJ1-3; D: NA; CDR3: CASSQVVGLSGGNTIYF; DNA: TGCGCCAGCAGCCAAGTGGTGGGACTCTCGGGAGGAAACACCATATATTTT
size: NA; V: TRBV5-6; J: TRBJ1-1; D: NA; CDR3: CASSTDTNTEAFF; DNA: TGTGCCAGCAGCACCGACACGAACACTGAAGCTTTCTTT
size: few; V: TRBV7-2; J: TRBJ2-2; D: TRBD1; CDR3: CASSLKFSNRGNTGELFF; DNA: TGTGCCAGCAGCTTAAAATTTAGTAACAGGGGGAACACCGGGGAGCTGTTTTTT
size: NA; V: TRBV7-2; J: TRBJ2-1; D: TRBD2; CDR3: CASSQGSGGIRNEQFF; DNA: TGTGCCAGCAGCCAAGGTAGCGGGGGCATTAGGAATGAGCAGTTCTTC
size: NA; V: TRBV11-1; J: TRBJ2-3; D: TRBD2; CDR3: CASSPAGSSTDTQYF; DNA: TGTGCCAGCAGCCCAGCGGGGTCTTCCACAGATACGCAGTATTTT
size: NA; V: TRBV5-1; J: TRBJ2-7; D: TRBD1; CDR3: CASSLDRGYYEQYF; DNA: TGCGCCAGCAGCTTGGACAGGGGGTACTACGAGCAGTACTTC
size: NA; V: TRBV4-1; J: TRBJ1-5; D: TRBD1; CDR3: CASSHRIPGQGAVRNQPQHF; DNA: TGCGCCAGCAGCCACCGCATACCGGGACAGGGGGCAGTACGCAATCAGCCCCAGCATTTT
size: NA; V: TRBV11-2; J: TRBJ2-7; D: NA; CDR3: CASSFGRTSYEQYF; DNA: TGTGCCAGCAGCTTTGGAAGGACATCCTACGAGCAGTACTTC
size: NA; V: TRBV28; J: TRBJ2-6; D: NA; CDR3: CASSYGRRSSGANVLTF; DNA: TGTGCCAGCTCGTATGGGCGTCGCAGCTCTGGGGCCAACGTCCTGACTTTC
size: NA; V: TRBV4-2; J: TRBJ1-5; D: NA; CDR3: CASSQGTGSAEQPQHF; DNA: TGTGCCAGCAGCCAAGGTACAGGGTCAGCAGAGCAGCCCCAGCATTTT
size: few; V: TRBV7-6; J: TRBJ1-1; D: NA; CDR3: CASSLATGTEAFF; DNA: TGTGCCAGCAGCTTAGCAACTGGCACTGAAGCTTTCTTT
size: NA; V: TRBV6-1; J: TRBJ1-1; D: NA; CDR3: CASSEWANEAFF; DNA: TGTGCCAGCAGTGAATGGGCGAATGAAGCTTTCTTT
size: NA; V: TRBV6-5; J: TRBJ2-7; D: NA; CDR3: CASSYVQRAGEQYF; DNA: TGTGCCAGCAGTTACGTGCAGAGGGCGGGCGAGCAGTACTTC
size: NA; V: TRBV19; J: TRBJ2-7; D: TRBD1; CDR3: CASSIGGTAYEQYF; DNA: TGTGCCAGTAGTATAGGAGGGACAGCCTACGAGCAGTACTTC
size: NA; V: TRBV7-9; J: TRBJ2-2; D: NA; CDR3: CASSEVATGELFF; DNA: TGTGCCAGCAGCGAGGTCGCCACCGGGGAGCTGTTTTTT
size: NA; V: TRBV5-6; J: TRBJ1-2; D: TRBD1; CDR3: CASSLRDRVYGYTF; DNA: TGTGCCAGCAGCTTGCGGGACAGGGTCTATGGCTACACCTTC
size: NA; V: TRBV7-9; J: TRBJ1-1; D: NA; CDR3: CASSFTGNTEAFF; DNA: TGTGCCAGCAGCTTTACGGGGAACACTGAAGCTTTCTTT
size: NA; V: TRBV7-9; J: TRBJ1-1; D: TRBD1; CDR3: CASSLGGTGKNTEAFF; DNA: TGTGCCAGCAGCTTAGGGGGGACAGGAAAGAACACTGAAGCTTTCTTT
size: NA; V: TRBV4-3; J: TRBJ1-2; D: NA; CDR3: CASSQGSAQVAYGYTF; DNA: TGCGCCAGCAGCCAAGGCAGCGCACAGGTAGCCTATGGCTACACCTTC
size: NA; V: TRBV6-5; J: TRBJ2-6; D: NA; CDR3: CASSYRGTGANVLTF; DNA: TGTGCCAGCAGTTACCGGGGAACTGGGGCCAACGTCCTGACTTTC
size: NA; V: TRBV5-1; J: TRBJ2-2; D: NA; CDR3: CASSLASGKSTGELFF; DNA: TGCGCCAGCAGCTTGGCCTCGGGGAAAAGCACCGGGGAGCTGTTTTTT
size: NA; V: TRBV7-9; J: TRBJ1-2; D: NA; CDR3: CASSDLGGPGVDYGYTF; DNA: TGTGCCAGCAGCGATTTGGGGGGTCCGGGCGTCGACTATGGCTACACCTTC
size: NA; V: TRBV11-2; J: TRBJ2-7; D: NA; CDR3: CASSLVIGPTYEQYF; DNA: TGTGCCAGCAGCTTAGTAATTGGGCCTACCTACGAGCAGTACTTC
size: once; V: TRBV7-7; J: TRBJ2-5; D: NA; CDR3: CASSAGPLLRQETQYF; DNA: TGTGCTAGCAGCGCGGGACCCCTTCTAAGACAAGAGACCCAGTACTTC
size: NA; V: TRBV9; J: TRBJ2-2; D: TRBD2; CDR3: CASSVTGLETGELFF; DNA: TGTGCCAGCAGCGTAACGGGACTAGAGACCGGGGAGCTGTTTTTT
size: NA; V: TRBV30; J: TRBJ2-1; D: NA; CDR3: CARRGGNEQFF; DNA: TGTGCAAGGAGGGGGGGCAATGAGCAGTTCTTC